The next 29 T cell receptor beta chains were all read from a single sample in a study of shared clonotypes between healthy human individuals. Naive CD8 cells, CD45RO-negative and positively selected for CCR7, excluded terminally differentiated effector memory CD45RA+ cells. Measured with immunoSEQ multiplex PCR; TCRdb has only the in-frame clones, and not every one. This sample has around 650,000 clones; approximately 96% occur once, and the top ten carry about 0.12%. The sample was naive CD8+ T cells sorted from blood. These TCRs come from a woman in her 30s in good health.

The rearrangement links TRBV5-4 to TRBJ2-1; D ambiguous. Germline lookup yields CDR1 SGHNT and CDR2 YYREEE (reference sequence). CDR3 length: 11 amino acids. CDR3 DNA sequence: TGTGCTATCGCTTCGTACAATGAGCAGTTCTTC. This codes for CAIASYNEQFF.

DNA for the CDR3: TGTGCCAGCAGCTCGACTAGTTCCTACGAGCAGTACTTC. Protein product: CASSSTSSYEQYF. V is TRBV5-6 and J is TRBJ2-7; a possible D gene is TRBD2 (6 bases). V lost 3 bases to trimming and J lost 1 base, with 8 bases between them. Germline CDR1 is SGHDT and CDR2 is YYEEEE. The CDR3 runs 13 residues. The variable domain in full, completed from reference TRBV5-6 and TRBJ2-7, reads DAGVTQSPTHLIKTRGQQVTLRCSPKSGHDTVSWYQQALGQGPQFIFQYYEEEERQRGNFPDRFSGHQFPNYSSELNVNALLLGDSALYLCASSSTSSYEQYFGPGTRLTVT.

The chain uses TRBV13 and TRBJ1-1, with no clear D. With 4 bases removed from V and 5 bases from J, the gap between germline ends came to 14 bases. CDR3 length: 14 residues. Germline V gene sequence: CDR1 PRHDT, CDR2 FYEKMQ (reference sequence). The CDR3 sequence is CASSSGPSGTEAFF. The CDR3 bases are TGTGCCAGCAGCTCCGGTCCCTCTGGGACTGAAGCTTTCTTT.

The chain employs TRBV28 and TRBJ2-5; the D gene is possibly TRBD2 (5 bases). The J call may be wrong; the DNA end is better matched by TRBJ2-7. The CDR3 spans 16 residues. The germline CDR1 and CDR2 sequences are MDHEN and SYDVKM. The CDR3 sequence is CASRGDRETFSYEQYF. The CDR3 DNA reads TGTGCCAGCCGTGGGGATAGGGAGACGTTCTCCTACGAGCAGTACTTC.

The J gene is TRBJ1-2, the V gene TRBV5-8, with a possible D match to TRBD1 (5 bases). Deletions cut 0 bases from V and 0 bases from J, with 12 bases between. The germline gives CDR1 SGHTS, CDR2 YDEGEE. The CDR3 sequence is 16 residues long. As DNA, the CDR3 is TGTGCCAGCAGCTTGGTGGGACGGGCAGCTAACTATGGCTACACCTTC. This translates into CASSLVGRAANYGYTF.

This sequence joins TRBV2 and TRBJ2-7; D is uncertain. Trimming stripped 3 bases from V and 0 bases from J, with 6 bases between. The CDR3 has 13 amino acids. Germline V gene lookup returns CDR1 SNHLY and CDR2 FYNNEI. In DNA form, the CDR3 reads TGTGCCAGCAGTGATCAATACTCCTACGAGCAGTACTTC. Amino acid sequence: CASSDQYSYEQYF.

The V gene is TRBV5-6, the J gene TRBJ2-1; D possibly corresponds to TRBD1 (5 bases). CDR1 and CDR2 (germline): SGHDT, YYEEEE. V lost 0 bases and J 10 bases, leaving 11 bases between the germline ends. The CDR3 runs 13 residues. As DNA, the CDR3 is TGTGCCAGCAGCTTGGACAGGAGAGGAGAGCAGTTCTTC. This encodes CASSLDRRGEQFF.

The chain joins TRBV23-1 to TRBJ1-5, with 10 bases that match TRBD1. TRBV23-1 qualifies as an ORF whose function is uncertain. The J segment lost 5 bases and the V segment lost 7 bases, leaving 8 bases of the junction unmatched. The CDR3 is made up of 15 amino acids. CDR3 in amino acids: CASTYRDRGDQPQHF. The CDR3 nucleotides read TGCGCCAGCACATACCGGGACAGGGGTGATCAGCCCCAGCATTTT.

This rearrangement joins TRBV27 to TRBJ1-5, with D possibly matching TRBD1 (6 bases). The germline V gene encodes CDR1 MNHEY and CDR2 SMNVEV (reference sequence). V lost 4 bases to trimming and J lost 6 bases, with 13 bases between them. CDR3 size: 14 residues. CDR3 nucleotide sequence: TGTGCCAGCAGTTCAACAGGGTCGGCTCAGCCCCAGCATTTT. This translates into CASSSTGSAQPQHF.

The V and J genes are TRBV7-8 and TRBJ2-7, with 11 bases matching TRBD2. The CDR3 is 14 amino acids. In germline, CDR1 is SGHVS, CDR2 FQNEAQ. With 2 bases clipped from V and 4 bases from J, the junction kept 1 base outside the gene matches. In DNA form, the CDR3 reads TGTGCCAGCAGCTTACCTAGCGGGAGGTACGAGCAGTACTTC. Amino acid sequence: CASSLPSGRYEQYF.

J is TRBJ2-4 and V is TRBV7-7; D call uncertain. The CDR3 totals 18 residues. V dropped 2 bases and J dropped 6 bases, with 23 bases sitting between them. CDR1 SSHAT and CDR2 FNYEAQ come from the germline V gene (reference sequence). The CDR3 is CASSLPSQSKFYVNIQYF. The DNA for the CDR3 is TGTGCCAGCAGCTTACCTAGTCAGAGTAAATTCTACGTAAACATTCAGTACTTC.

A remark on this clone: The same CDR3 can be traced to other DNA sequences in this sample. The chain carries TRBV6-5 and TRBJ2-1; TRBD2 aligns across 11 bases. CDR3 length: 15 residues. V was clipped by 2 bases and J by 4 bases; unmatched bases: 1. CDR1 is MNHEY, CDR2 SVGAGI, per germline. For the CDR3, the DNA is TGTGCCAGCAGTTACGGGACTAGCGGTTACAATGAGCAGTTCTTC. Amino acid sequence: CASSYGTSGYNEQFF.

The V and J genes are TRBV7-2 and TRBJ2-1, with 12 positions matching TRBD2. CDR3 size: 15 residues. CDR1 and CDR2 from the germline V gene are SGHTA and FQGNSA. V lost 3 bases and J lost 6; bases outside the gene matches: 3. CDR3 sequence: CASSLLAGGGNEQFF. The CDR3 DNA reads as TGTGCCAGCAGCTTGCTAGCGGGAGGGGGCAATGAGCAGTTCTTC.

This clone was seen a single time. The genes are TRBV2 and TRBJ2-5; the match to TRBD1 covers 7 bases. This CDR3 contains 15 residues. Trimming cost V 3 bases and J 5 bases; bases outside gene matches: 9. The germline V gene has CDR1 SNHLY and CDR2 FYNNEI. The CDR3 DNA reads as TGTGCCAGCAGTGAGGAACAGGGGTGGCCGGAGACCCAGTACTTC. Encoded protein: CASSEEQGWPETQYF.

Comments on this clone: Germline and junction disagree at one end, which may indicate a read error. The chain joins TRBV5-4 to TRBJ2-1; TRBD2 is a possible D gene (5 bases). Per the germline V gene, CDR1 is SGHNT and CDR2 is YYREEE (reference sequence). The CDR3 runs 20 residues. The CDR3 coding sequence is TGTGCCGGCAGCGATACTAGTTTAGTCTCTCGGAGGAGCTCCTACAATGAGCAGTTCTTC. Protein sequence: CAGSDTSLVSRRSSYNEQFF.

A word on this clone: This sample includes further DNA sequences coding for the same CDR3. The chain is built from TRBV27 and TRBJ1-1; TRBD1 might be the D (6 bases). V gave up 1 base and J gave up 1 base, with 7 bases separating them. Germline V CDR1 and CDR2: MNHEY, SMNVEV (reference sequence). The CDR3 spans 14 residues. The CDR3 region has the DNA TGTGCCAGCAGTTTATTAGGGGGGAACACTGAAGCTTTCTTT. This translates into CASSLLGGNTEAFF.

The chain employs TRBV27 and TRBJ2-2, with TRBD2 identical over 10 bases. CDR1 is MNHEY and CDR2 is SMNVEV in the germline V gene (reference sequence). V lost 3 bases to trimming and J lost 5 bases; unmatched junction nucleotides: 3. The CDR3 contains 15 residues. In DNA, the CDR3 is TGTGCCAGCAGTTTTACGACTAGCGGGACCGGGGAGCTGTTTTTT. Encoded protein: CASSFTTSGTGELFF.

The gene calls are TRBV6-4 and TRBJ2-3; possibly TRBD1 for D (6 bases). This CDR3 spans 15 amino acids. Germline lookup yields CDR1 MRHNA and CDR2 SNTAGT. V lost 2 bases and J lost 1, with 10 bases in between. CDR3 DNA: TGTGCCAGCAGTGACGGTCCAGGGGGCACAGATACGCAGTATTTT. It is translated as CASSDGPGGTDTQYF.

J is TRBJ2-7 and V is TRBV7-2, with a weak D call TRBD2 (5 bases). CDR1 and CDR2 from the germline V gene are SGHTA and FQGNSA. Trimming cost V 1 base and J 3 bases, with 19 bases left between them. This CDR3 is built from 17 residues. The CDR3 loop is CASSLDVSWGENYEQYF. The CDR3 DNA sequence: TGTGCCAGCAGCTTAGATGTATCTTGGGGAGAAAACTACGAGCAGTACTTC.

V usage is TRBV7-9 and J usage is TRBJ2-2; D is unclear. Germline V lookup: CDR1 SEHNR, CDR2 FQNEAQ (reference sequence). The CDR3 is made up of 14 amino acids. Trimming removed 1 base from V and 1 base from J, with 4 bases in between. The CDR3 nucleotides read TGTGCCAGCAGCTTAGTGTTGAACACCGGGGAGCTGTTTTTT. Encoded protein: CASSLVLNTGELFF.

Comment on this clone: This same CDR3 is encoded by further DNA sequences in the sample. This chain links TRBV27 with TRBJ2-7, with a tentative D call TRBD1 (6 bases). The CDR3 is 13 amino acids. The germline V and J ends were trimmed by 5 bases and 2 bases, with 10 bases remaining between them. Germline V gene sequence: CDR1 MNHEY, CDR2 SMNVEV (reference sequence). CDR3 loop: CASSHGTTYEQYF. The DNA for the CDR3 is TGTGCCAGCAGTCACGGGACAACCTACGAGCAGTACTTC.

This clone was counted a few times. This sequence joins TRBV4-1 and TRBJ1-2, with 10 bases lining up with TRBD1. Trimming cost V 1 base and J 4 bases; bases outside gene matches: 6. The germline CDR1 and CDR2 sequences are MGHRA and YSYEKL. CDR3 length: 16 residues. CDR3: CASSQGKTGGFYGYTF. The DNA of the CDR3 is TGCGCCAGCAGCCAAGGGAAGACAGGGGGCTTCTATGGCTACACCTTC.

Regarding this clone: Other DNA sequences in this specimen translate into the identical CDR3. The chain is built from TRBV27 and TRBJ2-7, with 7 nucleotides matching TRBD1. The CDR3 sequence is 14 residues long. Trimming removed 3 bases from V and 2 bases from J; junction bases left unmatched: 4. Germline V CDR1 and CDR2: MNHEY, SMNVEV (reference sequence). The DNA of the CDR3 is TGTGCCAGCAGTTTGACAGGGACCACCTACGAGCAGTACTTC. It translates to CASSLTGTTYEQYF.

The rearrangement uses TRBV2 and TRBJ2-5; 7 bases are a match to TRBD2. This CDR3 is built from 15 residues. Per germline, CDR1 SNHLY and CDR2 FYNNEI. After removal of 1 base from V and 3 bases from J, the junction contained 5 bases not matched to a gene. Here the CDR3 DNA reads TGTGCCAGCAGTGAAGAGGCGACTAGCAAAGAGACCCAGTACTTC. Its protein is CASSEEATSKETQYF.

The J gene is TRBJ2-7, the V gene TRBV5-6; TRBD2 matches at 7 bases. Germline V gene data show CDR1 as SGHDT and CDR2 as YYEEEE. Trimming at V came to 4 bases and at J to 0 bases, leaving 13 bases not matched to a gene. The CDR3 loop spans 17 amino acids. CDR3 nucleotides: TGTGCCAGCAGCCCCCTTCTCTCTAGCGGTCCCTCCTACGAGCAGTACTTC. It translates to CASSPLLSSGPSYEQYF.

The CDR3 DNA follows: TGTGCCAGCAGTGCCAGGACAGGGAGCTCCTACAATGAGCAGTTCTTC. Protein product: CASSARTGSSYNEQFF. This chain links TRBV2 with TRBJ2-1; 8 bases are a match to TRBD1. J lost 0 bases, V lost 4 bases, and 5 bases had no gene match. The CDR3 contains 16 residues. Per the germline V gene, CDR1 is SNHLY and CDR2 is FYNNEI.

DNA of the CDR3: TGCGCCAGCGGACTAGCGTCCGATGAGCAGTTCTTC. Protein product: CASGLASDEQFF. This sequence joins TRBV10-2 and TRBJ2-1, with 9 bases lining up with TRBD2. CDR1 and CDR2 (germline): WSHSY, SAAADI. With V trimmed by 8 bases and J by 8 bases, 4 bases remained unmatched. This CDR3 is 12 amino acids long.

The chain recombines TRBV5-1 with TRBJ2-7; 8 bases match TRBD1. V lost 5 bases and J lost 2; bases outside the gene matches: 3. Germline V lookup: CDR1 SGHRS, CDR2 YFSETQ. There are 13 residues in the CDR3. Here the CDR3 reads CASRLDRAYEQYF. The CDR3 DNA follows: TGCGCCAGCAGGCTGGACAGGGCCTACGAGCAGTACTTC. The variable domain in full, with the rest retrieved from reference TRBV5-1 and TRBJ2-7, is KAGVTQTPRYLIKTRGQQVTLSCSPISGHRSVSWYQQTPGQGLQFLFEYFSETQRNKGNFPGRFSGRQFSNSRSEMNVSTLELGDSALYLCASRLDRAYEQYFGPGTRLTVT.

This chain uses TRBV5-4 with TRBJ2-5; 7 bases match TRBD2. The V segment lost 4 bases and the J segment 5 bases; nucleotides outside the gene matches: 5. Germline loops: CDR1 SGHNT, CDR2 YYREEE (reference sequence). CDR3 length equals 13 residues. The CDR3 protein is CASSVEAGETQYF. CDR3 sequence (DNA): TGTGCCAGCAGCGTCGAAGCGGGGGAGACCCAGTACTTC.